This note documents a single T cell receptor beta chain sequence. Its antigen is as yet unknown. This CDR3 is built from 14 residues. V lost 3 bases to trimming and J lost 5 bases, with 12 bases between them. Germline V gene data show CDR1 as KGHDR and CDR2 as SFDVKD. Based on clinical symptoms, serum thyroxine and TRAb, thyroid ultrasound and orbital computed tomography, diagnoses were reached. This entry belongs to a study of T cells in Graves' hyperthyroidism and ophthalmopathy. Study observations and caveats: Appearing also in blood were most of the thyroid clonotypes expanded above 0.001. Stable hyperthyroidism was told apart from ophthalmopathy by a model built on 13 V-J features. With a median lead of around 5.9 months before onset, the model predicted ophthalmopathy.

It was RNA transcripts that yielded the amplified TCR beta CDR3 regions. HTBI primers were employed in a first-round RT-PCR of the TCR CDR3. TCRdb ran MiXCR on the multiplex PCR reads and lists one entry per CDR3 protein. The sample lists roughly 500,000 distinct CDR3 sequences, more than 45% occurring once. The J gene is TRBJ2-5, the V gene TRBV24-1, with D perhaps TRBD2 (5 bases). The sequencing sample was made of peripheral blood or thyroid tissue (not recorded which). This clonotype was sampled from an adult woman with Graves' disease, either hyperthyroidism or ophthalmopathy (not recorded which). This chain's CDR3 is CATSDSGRLETQYF. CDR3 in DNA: TGTGCCACCAGTGATAGCGGCAGGCTTGAGACCCAGTACTTC.